Listed below are T cell receptor beta chains from one sample, sequenced in a study of T cells after yellow fever vaccination. TCRdb re-called the 5' RACE reads with MiXCR, one entry per CDR3 protein. Among approximately 120,000 distinct CDR3 sequences, nearly 15% were seen once, and the ten largest hold roughly 47%. Sequencing used CD8+ T cells sorted from PBMCs, obtained 5 days after the yellow fever booster vaccination. The receptors stem from a man aged 18 to 35 who received the YFV17D yellow fever vaccine. Each CDR3 is given without its conserved first and last residue.

J gene | V gene | CDR3 protein
TRBJ2-1 | TRBV6-5 | ASSYLGLAVKNPGSSYNEQF
TRBJ2-7 | TRBV5-5 | ASTKGETAYEQY
TRBJ2-3 | TRBV5-6 | ASSEGEGGLPDTQY
TRBJ2-2 | TRBV12-3/TRBV12-4 | ASSRGRGLNTGELF
TRBJ2-3 | TRBV2 | ASPGGDAFGDTQY
TRBJ2-2 | TRBV7-6 | ASSFTFREGTGELF
TRBJ2-2 | TRBV7-2 | ASSLSLGLAVSTGELF
TRBJ2-1 | TRBV4-3 | ASSQDPGSPASYNEQF
TRBJ1-6 | TRBV24-1 | ATSDLGTGGSPLH
TRBJ2-5 | TRBV11-2 | ASSFVGPWLYRQGGGETQY
TRBJ2-3 | TRBV28 | ASRRQVYSTDTQY
TRBJ2-7 | TRBV6-2/TRBV6-3 | ASSSAGIYEQY
TRBJ1-1 | TRBV7-9 | ASSSRVRDRGTYTEAF
TRBJ1-1 | TRBV20-1 | SARDRRVVNTEAF
TRBJ2-1 | TRBV19 | ATKPDRGLYNEQF
TRBJ1-4 | TRBV20-1 | SASSSQTNEKLF
TRBJ2-4 | TRBV4-1 | ASSPEAKNIQY
TRBJ2-1 | TRBV29-1 | SVEGRGIYNEQF
TRBJ1-6 | TRBV5-1 | ASSPGQGGSYNSPLH
TRBJ2-1 | TRBV9 | ASSVGQYSYNEQF
TRBJ2-1 | TRBV28 | ASSFQVWGDRDNEQF
TRBJ2-3 | TRBV4-1 | ASSLPKGASGMSTDTQY
TRBJ2-1 | TRBV20-1 | SAKEPGQGFFDSYNEQF
TRBJ1-2 | TRBV3-1 | ASSRQTRTGRYGYT
TRBJ1-3 | TRBV20-1 | SAESRKWGNTIY
TRBJ2-3 | TRBV24-1 | ATSDLAGSSTDTQY
TRBJ2-1 | TRBV6-5 | ASSRLAGRGLDEQF
TRBJ2-5 | TRBV6-2/TRBV6-3 | ASSPPPQETQY
TRBJ1-2 | TRBV28 | ASSPLARGLSYGYT
TRBJ2-4 | TRBV20-1 | SAAKTGTGVNIQY
TRBJ2-2 | TRBV29-1 | SVRQANTGELF
TRBJ2-1 | TRBV28 | ASGRLVSINEQF
TRBJ1-5 | TRBV12-3/TRBV12-4 | ASSLAPGELGQPQH
TRBJ2-3 | TRBV6-5 | ASSSLAAGGPKDTQY
TRBJ2-1 | TRBV5-5 | ASSPVGTGEGNEQF
TRBJ2-7 | TRBV7-3 | ASSPGLAGFYEQY
TRBJ2-1 | TRBV6-2/TRBV6-3 | ASSYEGGASSYNEQF
TRBJ2-1 | TRBV12-3/TRBV12-4 | ASSFTFGGRDEQF
TRBJ2-5 | TRBV12-3/TRBV12-4 | ASVSGLAPGETQY
TRBJ1-2 | TRBV4-1 | ASSQVAADYGYT
TRBJ2-3 | TRBV2 | ASSRDRVRGNTQY
TRBJ2-2 | TRBV4-3 | ASSPGPTGELF
TRBJ2-3 | TRBV29-1 | SVDHRAIAGDTQY
TRBJ1-1 | TRBV19 | ASTRTGAVTEAF
TRBJ2-5 | TRBV12-3/TRBV12-4 | ASSLPGLGGAQY
TRBJ1-1 | TRBV4-1 | ASSQFGTGGTEAF
TRBJ1-1 | TRBV7-3 | ASSLHSANTEAF
TRBJ2-1 | TRBV11-1 | ASSFWPSSYNEQF
TRBJ2-5 | TRBV20-1 | SARSGGKETQY
TRBJ2-7 | TRBV4-2 | ASSQGEGRNEQY
TRBJ2-1 | TRBV15 | ATSRVGSNEQF
TRBJ2-7 | TRBV12-3/TRBV12-4 | ASSSPTYPYEQY
TRBJ2-5 | TRBV5-4 | ASSFGDKDTLETQY